This entry lists 29 T cell receptor beta chains sequenced from one sample in a study of blood T cell repertoires in COVID-19. Measured with immunoSEQ multiplex PCR; TCRdb has only the in-frame clones, and not every one. The top ten clones hold approximately 3% of a sample with about 190,000 clones, around 80% of them seen once. Source material: peripheral blood. The receptors stem from a woman of 80 years or more with active or convalescent COVID-19.

The chain combines TRBV6-5 with TRBJ2-2, with 9 bases lining up with TRBD2. The CDR3 is 14 amino acids. The germline V gene has CDR1 MNHEY and CDR2 SVGAGI. V dropped 7 bases and J dropped 2; count of bases not matched to a gene: 2. CDR3 nucleotide sequence: TGTGCCAGCAAGCGGGGGGCAAACACCGGGGAGCTGTTTTTT. Translation gives CASKRGANTGELFF.

The chain carries TRBV5-1 and TRBJ1-1; D possibly corresponds to TRBD1 (5 bases). Germline V gene sequence: CDR1 SGHRS, CDR2 YFSETQ. Trimming stripped 0 bases from V and 8 bases from J, with 14 bases between. The CDR3 length is 14 residues. Here the CDR3 DNA reads TGCGCCAGCAGCTTGGCCGGGGGTGAGGGGGAAGCTTTCTTT. Its translation is CASSLAGGEGEAFF. Combining the CDR3 with reference TRBV5-1 and TRBJ1-1 gives the whole variable domain KAGVTQTPRYLIKTRGQQVTLSCSPISGHRSVSWYQQTPGQGLQFLFEYFSETQRNKGNFPGRFSGRQFSNSRSEMNVSTLELGDSALYLCASSLAGGEGEAFFGQGTRLTVV.

The J gene is TRBJ2-5, the V gene TRBV15, with D possibly matching TRBD1 (5 bases). Deletions cut 0 bases from V and 4 bases from J, with 9 bases between. The CDR3 runs to 14 residues. Per the germline V gene, CDR1 is LNHNV and CDR2 is YYDKDF (reference sequence). CDR3 DNA: TGTGCCACCAGCAGAGAGTCGACAGCAGAGACCCAGTACTTC. Residues: CATSRESTAETQYF.

The rearrangement links TRBV28 to TRBJ1-2, with 7 bases aligning to TRBD1. Germline CDR1 is MDHEN and CDR2 is SYDVKM. The CDR3 is made up of 13 amino acids. Germline trimming cut 10 bases from V and 5 bases from J; bases unmatched to any gene: 10. Here the CDR3 DNA reads TGTGCCACCTCAGGGGGGCAGCGGTATGGCTACACCTTC. Its translation is CATSGGQRYGYTF.

The chain carries TRBV4-1 and TRBJ2-5; D may be TRBD1 (5 bases). The germline V gene has CDR1 MGHRA and CDR2 YSYEKL. CDR3 length: 15 amino acids. Trimming removed 1 base at V and 5 bases at J, with 14 bases between. This CDR3 reads CASSQGGASSETQYF. The CDR3 DNA follows: TGCGCCAGCAGCCAAGGTGGGGCGTCATCGGAGACCCAGTACTTC.

The chain has TRBV18 and TRBJ2-7; 7 nucleotides line up with TRBD1. CDR1 and CDR2 from the germline V gene are KGHSH and LQKENI. This CDR3 comprises 14 residues. The ends lost 3 bases at V and 5 bases at J; junction bases unmatched: 7. CDR3 nucleotide sequence: TGTGCCAGCTCACCCGGGACCCAGGGGGACGAGCAGTACTTC. This translates into CASSPGTQGDEQYF.

Written as DNA, the CDR3 is TGCAGCGCGGGACACAGCTATGGCTACACCTTC. Protein: CSAGHSYGYTF. This chain links TRBV29-1 with TRBJ1-2; perhaps TRBD1 as D (6 bases). Germline CDR1 SQVTM, CDR2 ANQGSEA. The CDR3 has 11 residues. Deletions cut 7 bases from V and 4 bases from J, with 10 bases between.

DNA of the CDR3: TGTGCCAGCAGCTTAGGCGGAAAGACAGATACGCAGTATTTT. Translating it yields CASSLGGKTDTQYF. This rearrangement joins TRBV11-2 to TRBJ2-3; no firm D call. Germline V gene sequence: CDR1 SGHAT, CDR2 FQNNGV. Trimming left V 1 base short and J 3 bases short, with 8 bases between. This CDR3 contains 14 residues. Full variable domain (rest looked up from reference TRBV11-2 and TRBJ2-3): EAGVAQSPRYKIIEKRQSVAFWCNPISGHATLYWYQQILGQGPKLLIQFQNNGVVDDSQLPKDRFSAERLKGVDSTLKIQPAKLEDSAVYLCASSLGGKTDTQYFGPGTRLTVL.

This chain uses TRBV28 with TRBJ1-2; 9 bases align to TRBD1. The CDR3 contains 18 residues. Losses at the gene ends were 10 bases for V and 4 bases for J; bases not matched to a gene: 22. Germline-derived CDR1 and CDR2 are MDHEN and SYDVKM. Written as DNA, the CDR3 is TGTGCCACGCTACATCCCCCGGGACAGGGTAGGACGGGCTATGGCTACACCTTC. This gives the protein CATLHPPGQGRTGYGYTF.

In its sample, this clone was seen once. The V and J genes are TRBV28 and TRBJ2-3, with 10 bases that match TRBD2. The V gene end was trimmed by 5 bases and the J gene end by 0 bases; junction bases not matched to a gene: 5. In germline, CDR1 is MDHEN, CDR2 SYDVKM. This CDR3 has 16 residues. This CDR3 is CASSATSGKSTDTQYF. The CDR3 DNA follows: TGTGCCAGCAGTGCCACTAGCGGGAAAAGCACAGATACGCAGTATTTT.

The chain joins TRBV4-1 to TRBJ1-3; D remains unclear. V was pared by 4 bases and J by 4 bases, with 8 bases between. CDR1 is MGHRA, CDR2 YSYEKL, per germline. The CDR3 extends over 13 amino acids. The CDR3 protein is CASSRLPGNTIYF. The CDR3 region has the DNA TGCGCCAGCAGCCGACTTCCAGGAAACACCATATATTTT.

This clone occurred once. This CDR3 reads CASGLGLAGGKDTQYF. The CDR3 nucleotides are TGTGCTAGTGGTTTGGGACTAGCGGGGGGGAAAGATACGCAGTATTTT. The chain is built from TRBV12-5 and TRBJ2-3; 14 bases align to TRBD2. The germline CDR1 and CDR2 sequences are LGHNT and FRNRAP. Trimming at V came to 1 base and at J to 5 bases, leaving 2 bases not matched to a gene. This CDR3 is 16 amino acids long.

Note on this clone: Other DNA variants within this sample encode the same CDR3. The chain joins TRBV2 to TRBJ2-5; D call uncertain. V was shortened by 0 bases and J by 4 bases, with 3 bases between the two germline ends. This CDR3 spans 12 amino acids. Germline V gene lookup returns CDR1 SNHLY and CDR2 FYNNEI. CDR3 bases: TGTGCCAGCAGTGAAGCGAGAGAGACCCAGTACTTC. Residues: CASSEARETQYF.

The CDR3 spells CASSQTGTNYGYTF. CDR3 sequence (DNA): TGTGCCAGCAGTCAGACAGGGACTAACTATGGCTACACCTTC. J is TRBJ1-2 and V is TRBV6-5; 7 nucleotides agree with TRBD1. Unmatched junction bases numbered 3, after V lost 5 bases and J lost 0 bases. Germline V gene lookup returns CDR1 MNHEY and CDR2 SVGAGI. This CDR3 contains 14 residues.

The V and J genes are TRBV5-5 and TRBJ2-3; D might be TRBD1 (6 bases). The CDR3 loop spans 15 amino acids. Per germline, CDR1 SGHKS and CDR2 YYEKEE (reference sequence). The V gene lost 2 bases and the J gene lost 0 bases, with 10 bases spanning the gap. In DNA form, the CDR3 reads TGTGCCAGCAGCTTCACAGGGTCTAGCACAGATACGCAGTATTTT. It encodes CASSFTGSSTDTQYF.

This clone was found many times. V gene TRBV27 combines with J gene TRBJ2-7, with TRBD1 matching over 10 bases. CDR1 is MNHEY, CDR2 SMNVEV, per germline (reference sequence). Germline trimming cut 5 bases from V and 2 bases from J; bases unmatched to any gene: 3. This CDR3 is built from 14 residues. In DNA, the CDR3 is TGTGCCAGCAGTACCGGGACAGGGGCCTACGAGCAGTACTTC. Translating it yields CASSTGTGAYEQYF.

CDR3 bases: TGTGCCAGCAGTGATCCGGGACAGGGGAACTACGAGCAGTACTTC. It yields the protein CASSDPGQGNYEQYF. The genes are TRBV25-1 and TRBJ2-7, with 10 bases lining up with TRBD1. The CDR3 length is 15 residues. The germline V gene encodes CDR1 MGHDK and CDR2 SYGVNS. The V segment lost 3 bases and the J segment 3 bases; nucleotides outside the gene matches: 5.

The chain joins TRBV7-7 to TRBJ2-3, with 10 bases lining up with TRBD1. This CDR3 is 13 amino acids long. V dropped 5 bases and J dropped 11; count of bases not matched to a gene: 7. Germline V gene sequence: CDR1 SSHAT, CDR2 FNYEAQ (reference sequence). The CDR3 DNA reads as TGTGCCAGCAGCCCACGGACAGGGGGTATGCAGTATTTT. As protein: CASSPRTGGMQYF.

CDR3 amino acids: CASSRQGTKQPQHF. The CDR3 DNA sequence: TGTGCCAGCAGTCGACAGGGAACTAAACAGCCCCAGCATTTT. This rearrangement joins TRBV6-5 to TRBJ1-5; 7 positions agree with TRBD1. The length of the CDR3 is 14 residues. J lost 7 bases, V lost 5 bases, and 8 bases had no gene match. Germline lookup yields CDR1 MNHEY and CDR2 SVGAGI.

V and J are TRBV12-3 or TRBV12-4 and TRBJ1-1, with 8 bases that match TRBD1. Trimming at V came to 3 bases and at J to 11 bases, leaving 2 bases not matched to a gene. The CDR3 contains 11 residues. The CDR3 reads CASSFNRGAFF. The DNA of the CDR3 is TGTGCCAGCAGTTTTAACAGGGGGGCTTTCTTT.

This chain uses TRBV12-3 or TRBV12-4 with TRBJ1-1, with 7 bases matching TRBD1. The junction had 3 bases not matched to a gene; V was cut back by 3 bases and J by 8 bases. The CDR3 has 12 amino acids. The CDR3 region is CASSLTGLEAFF. The CDR3 region has the DNA TGTGCCAGCAGTTTGACAGGGCTAGAAGCTTTCTTT.

The rearrangement uses TRBV6-5 and TRBJ1-2, with TRBD1 as a possible D gene (6 bases). CDR1 and CDR2 (germline): MNHEY, SVGAGI. Trimming took off 2 bases at V and 0 bases at J, with 13 bases between the two ends. CDR3 size: 16 residues. The CDR3 coding sequence is TGTGCCAGCAGTTACCGCGGGGGGGCGGCTAACTATGGCTACACCTTC. Translated: CASSYRGGAANYGYTF.

The chain employs TRBV7-9 and TRBJ2-1; D remains ambiguous. The ends were cut back, 1 base at V and 4 bases at J, with 8 bases in the middle. The CDR3 sequence is 14 residues long. CDR1 is SEHNR and CDR2 is FQNEAQ in the germline V gene (reference sequence). DNA for the CDR3: TGTGCCAGCAGCTTAGAGGAGAGTTACAATGAGCAGTTCTTC. As protein: CASSLEESYNEQFF.

The chain is built from TRBV10-3 and TRBJ2-2; weak D call: TRBD1 (6 bases). This CDR3 comprises 13 residues. Germline CDR1 and CDR2: ENHRY and SYGVKD. With 10 bases removed from V and 0 bases from J, the gap between germline ends came to 9 bases. CDR3 protein: CATGQTNTGELFF. CDR3 nucleotides: TGTGCCACCGGACAGACGAACACCGGGGAGCTGTTTTTT.

The rearrangement links TRBV12-3 or TRBV12-4 to TRBJ1-5, with D hard to call. This CDR3 is built from 13 residues. Trimming left V 3 bases short and J 1 base short, with 4 bases between. The chain's CDR3 is CASSFGSNQPQHF. CDR3 sequence (DNA): TGTGCCAGCAGTTTTGGCAGCAATCAGCCCCAGCATTTT.

V and J are TRBV25-1 and TRBJ1-2, with D perhaps TRBD1 (6 bases). The CDR3 totals 12 residues. Germline V gene lookup returns CDR1 MGHDK and CDR2 SYGVNS. The germline V and J ends were trimmed by 6 bases and 4 bases, with 9 bases remaining between them. The CDR3 DNA follows: TGTGCCAGCAGAGGACAGACCTATGGCTACACCTTC. Translated: CASRGQTYGYTF.

The gene calls are TRBV14 and TRBJ2-1; unclear D gene. Between the trimmed V and J ends, which lost 1 base and 4 bases, there was a span of 8 bases. Germline V gene sequence: CDR1 SGHDN, CDR2 FVKESK. This CDR3 contains 14 residues. CDR3 residues: CASSQALRYNEQFF. DNA of the CDR3: TGTGCCAGCAGCCAAGCCCTTCGTTACAATGAGCAGTTCTTC.

The V call is TRBV6-2 or TRBV6-3, the J call TRBJ2-5, with D perhaps matching TRBD2 (6 bases). The V gene lost 6 bases and the J gene lost 5 bases, with 13 bases spanning the gap. Looked up from germline, CDR1 is MNHEY and CDR2 is SVGEGT. The length of the CDR3 is 13 residues. The DNA for the CDR3 is TGTGCCAGCAGCCTAGGGAGGTTGGAGACCCAGTACTTC. Protein product: CASSLGRLETQYF.

V is TRBV7-9 and J is TRBJ2-5; unclear D gene. The length of the CDR3 is 11 residues. Germline V CDR1 and CDR2: SEHNR, FQNEAQ (reference sequence). Trimming left V 7 bases short and J 2 bases short, with 5 bases between. CDR3 bases: TGTGCCAGCATGCTACAAGAGACCCAGTACTTC. This sequence encodes CASMLQETQYF.